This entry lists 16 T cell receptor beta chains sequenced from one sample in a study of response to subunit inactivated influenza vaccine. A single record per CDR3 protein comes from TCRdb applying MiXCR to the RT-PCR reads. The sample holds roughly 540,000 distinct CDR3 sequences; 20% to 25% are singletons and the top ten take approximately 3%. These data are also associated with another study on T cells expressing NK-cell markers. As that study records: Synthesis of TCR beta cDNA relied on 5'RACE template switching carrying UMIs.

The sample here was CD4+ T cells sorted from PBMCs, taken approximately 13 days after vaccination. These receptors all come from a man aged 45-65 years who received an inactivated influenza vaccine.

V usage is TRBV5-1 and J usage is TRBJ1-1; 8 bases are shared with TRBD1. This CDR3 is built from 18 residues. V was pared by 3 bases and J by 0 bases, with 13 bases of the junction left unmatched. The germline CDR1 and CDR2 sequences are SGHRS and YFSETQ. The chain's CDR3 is CASSSQGAGLGMNTEAFF. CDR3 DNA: TGCGCCAGCAGCTCGCAGGGGGCCGGTCTTGGGATGAACACTGAAGCTTTCTTT.

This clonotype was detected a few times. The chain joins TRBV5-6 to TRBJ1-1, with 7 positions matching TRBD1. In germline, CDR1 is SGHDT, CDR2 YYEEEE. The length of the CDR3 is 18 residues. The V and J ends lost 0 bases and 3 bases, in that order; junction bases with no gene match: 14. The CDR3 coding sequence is TGTGCCAGCAGCTTGGGGGAGAGGACAGGAGGTAGGGACACTGAAGCTTTCTTT. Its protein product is CASSLGERTGGRDTEAFF.

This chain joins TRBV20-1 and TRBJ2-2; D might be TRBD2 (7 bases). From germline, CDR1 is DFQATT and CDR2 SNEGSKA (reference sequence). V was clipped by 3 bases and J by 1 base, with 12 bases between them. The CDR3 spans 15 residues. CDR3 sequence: CSASGGRGNTGELFF. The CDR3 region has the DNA TGCAGTGCTAGCGGGGGGCGAGGGAACACCGGGGAGCTGTTTTTT.

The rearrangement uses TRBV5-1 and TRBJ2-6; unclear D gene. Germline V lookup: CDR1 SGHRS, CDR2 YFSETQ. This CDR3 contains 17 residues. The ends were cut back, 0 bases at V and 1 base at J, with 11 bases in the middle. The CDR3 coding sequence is TGCGCCAGCAGCTTGGGGCCATTAAGTTCTGGGGCCAACGTCCTGACTTTC. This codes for CASSLGPLSSGANVLTF. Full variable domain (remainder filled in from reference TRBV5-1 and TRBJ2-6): KAGVTQTPRYLIKTRGQQVTLSCSPISGHRSVSWYQQTPGQGLQFLFEYFSETQRNKGNFPGRFSGRQFSNSRSEMNVSTLELGDSALYLCASSLGPLSSGANVLTFGAGSRLTVL.

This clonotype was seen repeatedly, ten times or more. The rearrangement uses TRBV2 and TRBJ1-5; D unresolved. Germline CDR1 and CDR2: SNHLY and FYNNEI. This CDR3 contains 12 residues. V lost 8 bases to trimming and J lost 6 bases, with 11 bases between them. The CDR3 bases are TGTGCCAGCCGGGGTTACGGTCAGCCCCAGCATTTT. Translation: CASRGYGQPQHF.

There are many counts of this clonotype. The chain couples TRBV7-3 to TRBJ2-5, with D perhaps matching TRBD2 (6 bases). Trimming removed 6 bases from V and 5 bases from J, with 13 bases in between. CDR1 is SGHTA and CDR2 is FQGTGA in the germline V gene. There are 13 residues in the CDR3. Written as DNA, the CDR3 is TGTGCCAGCAGTATAACTACTAGCGAGACCCAGTACTTC. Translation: CASSITTSETQYF.

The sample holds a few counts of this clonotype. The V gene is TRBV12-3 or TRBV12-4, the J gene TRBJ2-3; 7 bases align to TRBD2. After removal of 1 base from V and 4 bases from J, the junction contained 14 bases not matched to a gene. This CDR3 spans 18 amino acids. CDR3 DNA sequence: TGTGCCAGCAGTTTAGGGCGGGGTCGCGGGAGTTTGGCAGATACGCAGTATTTT. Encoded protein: CASSLGRGRGSLADTQYF.

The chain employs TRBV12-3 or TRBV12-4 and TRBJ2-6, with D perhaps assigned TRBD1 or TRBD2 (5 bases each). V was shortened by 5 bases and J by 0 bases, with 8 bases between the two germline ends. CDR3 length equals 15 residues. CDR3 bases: TGTGCCAGCAGTCCGGGGCACTCTGGGGCCAACGTCCTGACTTTC. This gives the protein CASSPGHSGANVLTF.

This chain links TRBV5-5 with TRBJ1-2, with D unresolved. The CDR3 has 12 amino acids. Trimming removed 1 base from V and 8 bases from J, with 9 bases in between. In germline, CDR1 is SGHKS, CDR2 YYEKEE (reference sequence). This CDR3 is CASSLYTRGYTF. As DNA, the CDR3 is TGTGCCAGCAGCTTGTACACCCGGGGCTACACCTTC.

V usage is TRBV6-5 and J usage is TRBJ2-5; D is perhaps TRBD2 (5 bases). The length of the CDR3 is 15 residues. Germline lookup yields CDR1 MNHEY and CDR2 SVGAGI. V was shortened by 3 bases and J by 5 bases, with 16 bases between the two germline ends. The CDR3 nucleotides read TGTGCCAGCAGTTATTTGGGTACCGGCGGGGAGACCCAGTACTTC. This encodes CASSYLGTGGETQYF.

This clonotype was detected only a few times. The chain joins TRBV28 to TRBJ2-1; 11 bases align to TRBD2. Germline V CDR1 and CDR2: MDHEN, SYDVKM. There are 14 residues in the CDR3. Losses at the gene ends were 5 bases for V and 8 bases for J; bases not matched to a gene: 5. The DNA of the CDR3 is TGTGCCAGCAGTCAGACTAGCGGGACCTATGAGCAGTTCTTC. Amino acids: CASSQTSGTYEQFF. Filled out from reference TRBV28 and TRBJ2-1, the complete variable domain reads DVKVTQSSRYLVKRTGEKVFLECVQDMDHENMFWYRQDPGLGLRLIYFSYDVKMKEKGDIPEGYSVSREKKERFSLILESASTNQTSMYLCASSQTSGTYEQFFGPGTRLTVL.

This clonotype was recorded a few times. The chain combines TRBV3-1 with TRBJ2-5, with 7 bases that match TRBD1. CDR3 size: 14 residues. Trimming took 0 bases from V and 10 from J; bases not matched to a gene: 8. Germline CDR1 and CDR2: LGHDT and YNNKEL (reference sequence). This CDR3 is CASSQEGGRVIQYF. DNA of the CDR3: TGTGCCAGCAGCCAAGAAGGGGGCAGAGTAATCCAGTACTTC.

As DNA, the CDR3 is TGTGCCATCAGTGAGTTGGCGAATGAGCAGTTCTTC. It is translated as CAISELANEQFF. The chain joins TRBV10-3 to TRBJ2-1; D remains unclear. The CDR3 is 12 residues long. Trimming removed 1 base at V and 7 bases at J, with 5 bases between. The germline V gene has CDR1 ENHRY and CDR2 SYGVKD.

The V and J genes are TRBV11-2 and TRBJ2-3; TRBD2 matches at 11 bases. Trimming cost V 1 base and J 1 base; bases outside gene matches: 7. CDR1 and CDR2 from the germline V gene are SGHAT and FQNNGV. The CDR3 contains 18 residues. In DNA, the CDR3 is TGTGCCAGCAGCTTAGTAGCGGGGGGGCGATTAGGCACAGATACGCAGTATTTT. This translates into CASSLVAGGRLGTDTQYF.

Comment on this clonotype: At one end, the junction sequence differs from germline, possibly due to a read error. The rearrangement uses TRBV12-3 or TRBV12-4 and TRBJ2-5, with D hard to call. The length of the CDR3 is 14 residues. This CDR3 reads CASSAQISQATQSF. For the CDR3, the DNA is TGTGCCAGCAGTGCACAGATTTCACAAGCGACCCAGTCCTTC.

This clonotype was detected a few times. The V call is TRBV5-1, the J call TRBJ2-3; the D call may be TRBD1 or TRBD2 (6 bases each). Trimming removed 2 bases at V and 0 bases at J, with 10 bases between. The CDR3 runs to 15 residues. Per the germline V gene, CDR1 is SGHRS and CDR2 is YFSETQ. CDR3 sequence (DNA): TGCGCCAGCAGCTTACAGGGACTGAGCACAGATACGCAGTATTTT. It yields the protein CASSLQGLSTDTQYF.